The 12 T cell receptor beta chains below come from one sample, sequenced in a study of blood T cells in healthy people across ages. Combining a sample-barcoded 5' primer with a J-beta primer mix, a second PCR ran for about 6 to 11 cycles. TCRdb re-called the 5' RACE reads through MiXCR, storing one row per CDR3 protein. The data show 1.5 million to 2 million distinct CDR3 sequences, about 31% seen once. Sequenced material: blood. Source of these receptors: a woman under 40 in good health.

V gene TRBV3-1 combines with J gene TRBJ2-2; the match to TRBD1 covers 9 bases. The ends lost 6 bases at V and 6 bases at J; junction bases unmatched: 8. CDR3 size: 15 residues. Germline lookup yields CDR1 LGHDT and CDR2 YNNKEL (reference sequence). CDR3 sequence reads: CASRTGTGSPGELFF. DNA for the CDR3: TGTGCCAGCAGAACCGGGACAGGGTCCCCCGGGGAGCTGTTTTTT.

This clonotype was counted ten times or more. V usage is TRBV4-2 and J usage is TRBJ2-7; TRBD1 aligns across 9 bases. Trimming took 1 base from V and 6 from J; bases not matched to a gene: 10. Germline V gives CDR1 LGHNA, CDR2 YNFKEQ. There are 16 residues in the CDR3. The DNA for the CDR3 is TGTGCCAGCAGCCAAGGGGACAGGGCTGCTTTGGGCGAGCAGTACTTC. Translated: CASSQGDRAALGEQYF.

This chain uses TRBV29-1 with TRBJ2-7; no reliable D call. The DNA end favors TRBJ2-5, so the J call may be wrong. The CDR3 is 12 residues long. The germline V gene encodes CDR1 SQVTM and CDR2 ANQGSEA. This CDR3 is CSVERPPGTQYF. The CDR3 coding sequence is TGCAGCGTTGAAAGACCCCCGGGGACCCAGTACTTC.

This chain uses TRBV4-1 with TRBJ1-1, with a weak D call TRBD1 (5 bases). The CDR3 runs to 14 residues. Germline CDR1 MGHRA, CDR2 YSYEKL. Trimming pared 6 bases from V and 1 base from J, leaving 12 bases between. The CDR3 coding sequence is TGCGCCAGCAGTCACACCGACAGGAACACTGAAGCTTTCTTT. As protein: CASSHTDRNTEAFF.

This clonotype was picked up many times. The rearrangement joins TRBV20-1 to TRBJ2-7; perhaps TRBD1 as D (5 bases). CDR3 length equals 12 residues. Germline V gives CDR1 DFQATT, CDR2 SNEGSKA (reference sequence). The germline V and J ends were trimmed by 3 bases and 6 bases, with 12 bases remaining between them. CDR3 coding DNA: TGCAGTGCTAGCGACCAGGGCGTCGAGCAGTACTTC. Amino acids: CSASDQGVEQYF.

The V gene is TRBV20-1, the J gene TRBJ2-7; D possibly corresponds to TRBD2 (5 bases). The CDR3 loop spans 15 amino acids. Trimming cost V 3 bases and J 0 bases, with 15 bases left between them. Looked up from germline, CDR1 is DFQATT and CDR2 is SNEGSKA (reference sequence). The CDR3 spells CSASKSLGSSYEQYF. The CDR3 DNA is TGCAGTGCTAGTAAATCACTTGGGAGCTCCTACGAGCAGTACTTC.

The chain joins TRBV27 to TRBJ2-1, with 8 positions matching TRBD2. V lost 6 bases, J lost 4 bases, and 11 bases stayed unmatched. The V gene's germline CDR1 is MNHEY and CDR2 SMNVEV (reference sequence). The CDR3 runs to 16 residues. CDR3 DNA sequence: TGTGCCAGCAGCAAACGACTAGCGCTCACATACAATGAGCAGTTCTTC. Amino acids: CASSKRLALTYNEQFF.

This chain uses TRBV20-1 with TRBJ2-1, with D uncertain. V was clipped by 3 bases and J by 0 bases, with 6 bases between them. CDR1 and CDR2 (germline): DFQATT, SNEGSKA (reference sequence). The CDR3 contains 13 residues. The CDR3 nucleotides are TGCAGTGCTAGTTACAGCTCCTACAATGAGCAGTTCTTC. It is translated as CSASYSSYNEQFF.

The gene calls are TRBV27 and TRBJ2-3; D uncertain. The CDR3 is 13 residues long. Trimming removed 6 bases from V and 1 base from J, with 8 bases in between. The germline CDR1 and CDR2 sequences are MNHEY and SMNVEV (reference sequence). The CDR3: CASSTAGTDTQYF. The CDR3 DNA follows: TGTGCCAGCAGCACAGCCGGCACAGATACGCAGTATTTT.

The chain recombines TRBV7-2 with TRBJ2-1; 8 nucleotides line up with TRBD1. V shed 2 bases and J 9 bases; nucleotides not matched to a gene: 3. The CDR3 sequence is 13 residues long. CDR1 is SGHTA and CDR2 is FQGNSA in the germline V gene. The CDR3 spells CASSLITGGEQFF. The CDR3 nucleotides are TGTGCCAGCAGCTTAATCACAGGGGGTGAGCAGTTCTTC. The whole variable domain, remainder taken from reference TRBV7-2 and TRBJ2-1, is GAGVSQSPSNKVTEKGKDVELRCDPISGHTALYWYRQSLGQGLEFLIYFQGNSAPDKSGLPSDRFSAERTGGSVSTLTIQRTQQEDSAVYLCASSLITGGEQFFGPGTRLTVL.

This chain uses TRBV28 with TRBJ2-5, with D maybe TRBD1 (6 bases). The J call may be wrong; the DNA end is better matched by TRBJ2-7. Germline assignment: CDR1 MDHEN and CDR2 SYDVKM. The CDR3 is 14 residues long. The CDR3 here is CASSWTVTTCEQYF. The CDR3 region has the DNA TGTGCCAGCAGTTGGACAGTGACAACCTGCGAGCAGTACTTC.

This clonotype was seen only a few times. The J gene is TRBJ1-2, the V gene TRBV27; 7 bases align to TRBD1. The J segment lost 2 bases and the V segment lost 5 bases, leaving 8 bases of the junction unmatched. Germline V gene sequence: CDR1 MNHEY, CDR2 SMNVEV (reference sequence). CDR3 size: 15 residues. CDR3 coding DNA: TGTGCCAGCAGTGAAACAGGGGTAGTCAACTATGGCTACACCTTC. Protein sequence: CASSETGVVNYGYTF.